Following are 5 T cell receptor beta chains from one sample sequenced in a study of T cell responses to AZD1222 COVID-19 vaccine. Some clones are missing from TCRdb's copy, which holds only in-frame ones; the method was immunoSEQ multiplex PCR. The sample consists of 130,000 to 150,000 clones, around nine tenths of them appearing once. The sample was peripheral blood, taken on day 0 of AZD1222 vaccination. These receptors were obtained from an adult in good health.

The genes are TRBV7-9 and TRBJ1-1; the D is unclear. Trimming shortened V by 0 bases and J by 1 base, and 6 bases separated the two germline ends. Per the germline V gene, CDR1 is SEHNR and CDR2 is FQNEAQ (reference sequence). The length of the CDR3 is 14 residues. The CDR3 DNA reads as TGTGCCAGCAGCTTAGCCCTGGGGAACACTGAAGCTTTCTTT. Its translation: CASSLALGNTEAFF.

The chain has TRBV7-9 and TRBJ2-3; D ambiguous. Trimming took 5 bases from V and 7 from J, leaving 16 bases between them. The CDR3 consists of 14 residues. The germline CDR1 and CDR2 sequences are SEHNR and FQNEAQ (reference sequence). The CDR3 here is CASSQTDQEHTQYF. The CDR3 coding sequence is TGTGCCAGCAGCCAGACTGACCAAGAACATACGCAGTATTTT.

The rearrangement links TRBV7-6 to TRBJ1-5; D remains unclear. The CDR3 has 15 amino acids. V lost 1 base to trimming and J lost 9 bases, with 16 bases between them. The germline gives CDR1 SGHVS, CDR2 FNYEAQ. CDR3 amino acids: CASSLEAVVWGPQHF. For the CDR3, the DNA is TGTGCCAGCAGCTTAGAGGCGGTGGTGTGGGGGCCCCAGCATTTT.

The rearrangement uses TRBV7-2 and TRBJ2-3; D unresolved. The CDR3 sequence is 14 residues long. Trimming cost V 0 bases and J 2 bases, with 6 bases left between them. Germline loops: CDR1 SGHTA, CDR2 FQGNSA. The CDR3, as DNA: TGTGCCAGCAGCTTAGCCAGGCACACAGATACGCAGTATTTT. This codes for CASSLARHTDTQYF.

Here the CDR3 reads CSVEWRGGGTDTQYF. CDR3 DNA: TGCAGCGTTGAATGGCGGGGGGGAGGCACAGATACGCAGTATTTT. The rearrangement links TRBV29-1 to TRBJ2-3, with 9 bases identical to TRBD2. CDR1 SQVTM and CDR2 ANQGSEA come from the germline V gene. The length of the CDR3 is 15 residues. Trimming cost V 2 bases and J 1 base; bases outside gene matches: 4.